This T cell receptor (beta chain) was documented in a study of blood T cell repertoires in COVID-19. Points on this clone: The same CDR3 also results from other DNA sequences found in this sample.

Germline loops: CDR1 SGHRS, CDR2 YFSETQ. V lost 3 bases, J lost 5 bases, and 3 bases stayed unmatched. The CDR3 spans 15 residues. Generated by immunoSEQ multiplex PCR, the TCRdb table keeps only in-frame clones and is missing some. The sample includes about 390,000 clones, more than 75% of them seen just once. What was sequenced was peripheral blood. The TCR sequence derives from a woman in her sixties or seventies with COVID-19, enrolled during active disease. The rearrangement joins TRBV5-1 to TRBJ2-5, with 14 bases aligning to TRBD2. The CDR3 loop reads CASSSGTSGGETQYF. The CDR3 DNA follows: TGCGCCAGCAGCTCCGGGACTAGCGGGGGTGAGACCCAGTACTTC.